This TCR beta chain stems from a study of T-cell reconstitution after alpha-beta-depleted transplantation in children. Study-wide points: Fresh T-cell production supplied most of the T-cell counts and diversity seen one year after transplant.

Turning to this clonotype: Its antigen is unknown.

As it was prepared, the TCRbeta library received unique molecular identifiers. TCRdb passed the PCR reads through MiXCR, listing each CDR3 protein once. The sample includes about 830,000 distinct CDR3 sequences, around 17% of them seen just once. The V end was cut by 0 bases, the J end by 11 bases, with 16 bases between. Germline V lookup: CDR1 SGHNT, CDR2 YENEEA. The CDR3 is 14 residues long. The rearrangement links TRBV11-3 to TRBJ1-1; no clear D gene. The TCR comes from a male patient aged 10 to 17 who had a stem cell transplant for acute lymphoblastic leukemia, so the T cells may come from the graft donor. The specimen was PBMCs, mostly from graft donor cells, collected 360 days after TCRalphabeta/CD19-depleted stem cell transplant. The CDR3 is CASSLDGVGTAAFF. The CDR3, as DNA: TGTGCCAGCAGCTTAGATGGGGTAGGAACAGCGGCTTTCTTT.